This T cell receptor (beta chain) was documented in a study of blood T cells in healthy people across ages. Per individual sample, total RNA of at least 5.5 micrograms was extracted. Per the germline V gene, CDR1 is SGDLS and CDR2 is YYNGEE. This CDR3 is 18 amino acids long. A second roughly 6 to 12 cycle PCR used barcoded and J-beta primers. Each sample yielded at least 2.5 million CDR3-containing paired-end reads. TCRdb used MiXCR to reprocess the 5' RACE reads, holding one entry per CDR3 protein. The sample has 1 million to 1.2 million distinct CDR3 sequences; 35% to 45% are singletons. Material: blood. This TCR was recovered from a man between 18 and 29 years old in good health. This chain links TRBV9 with TRBJ2-1; D is possibly TRBD1 (6 bases). The end of the DNA is better explained by TRBJ2-7, so the J call may be wrong. The DNA of the CDR3 is TGTGCCAGCAGCGCAAACCCGACCACAGATTTGGGGGCAAATGAGCAGTACTTC. Its protein is CASSANPTTDLGANEQYF.